This TCR beta chain was found in a study of a mutant IDH1 vaccine in newly diagnosed glioma. Looking at the study overall: Most had both radiotherapy and temozolomide beforehand; others had only one.

As to time point: baseline, week 1 (first vaccination visit). Treatment specified: pre-vaccination baseline after standard-of-care therapy. Newly diagnosed WHO grade 3 or 4 IDH1-mutant, ATRX-lost astrocytomas were identified in the donors. TCRdb keeps only in-frame clones here, not all; method: immunoSEQ multiplex PCR. Here the sample spans tens of thousands of clones, approximately 90% being singletons. The CDR3 totals 17 residues. V shed 0 bases and J 4 bases; nucleotides not matched to a gene: 12. Germline lookup yields CDR1 SGHRS and CDR2 YFSETQ. The receptor comes from a man younger than 40 with glioma. J is TRBJ1-1 and V is TRBV5-1; 7 bases fit TRBD1. The sample was PBMCs, taken from a glioma patient treated with radiotherapy, temozolomide or both. CDR3 amino acids: CASSLGLTPGQSTEAFF. Written as DNA, the CDR3 is TGCGCCAGCAGCTTGGGCCTAACTCCGGGACAGAGCACTGAAGCTTTCTTT.